One sample yielded the 32 T cell receptor beta chains listed below, sequenced in a study of TIL therapy for anti-PD-1-resistant metastatic lung cancer. The time point denotes: pre-treatment sample, taken before nivolumab and TIL therapy. The libraries were made with immunoSEQ v3. Data came from immunoSEQ multiplex PCR; TCRdb stores just in-frame clones and leaves some out. The table includes 45,000 to 75,000 clones, roughly 66% detected once. Sequenced here: blood, sampled at baseline. The receptors were sampled from a person aged 25 to 79 with non-small cell lung cancer.

The V gene is TRBV10-3, the J gene TRBJ2-1; 13 bases agree with TRBD2. Germline trimming cut 1 base from V and 10 bases from J; bases unmatched to any gene: 7. Germline V lookup: CDR1 ENHRY, CDR2 SYGVKD. The CDR3 spans 16 residues. CDR3: CAISEFWTSGGVEQFF. For the CDR3, the DNA is TGTGCCATCAGTGAGTTCTGGACTAGCGGGGGCGTCGAGCAGTTCTTC.

This clone showed up just a few times. The chain carries TRBV27 and TRBJ2-7; a weak D match, TRBD2 (5 bases). V was pared by 3 bases and J by 4 bases, with 10 bases between. CDR3 length equals 13 residues. Per germline, CDR1 MNHEY and CDR2 SMNVEV (reference sequence). Here the CDR3 reads CASSFARGYEQYF. Here the CDR3 DNA reads TGTGCCAGCAGTTTCGCCCGGGGTTACGAGCAGTACTTC.

V and J are TRBV7-9 and TRBJ2-5; 10 bases are shared with TRBD2. The CDR3 is 16 amino acids. The V segment lost 0 bases and the J segment 2 bases; nucleotides outside the gene matches: 3. Germline lookup yields CDR1 SEHNR and CDR2 FQNEAQ (reference sequence). This CDR3 is CASSLALAGSQETQYF. The CDR3 DNA reads as TGTGCCAGCAGCTTAGCACTAGCGGGGTCACAAGAGACCCAGTACTTC.

This clone turned up a few times. Written as DNA, the CDR3 is TGTGCCAGCAGTGAGCAGCCCGTGGAAAAACTGTTTTTT. Residues: CASSEQPVEKLFF. The chain joins TRBV2 to TRBJ1-4, with no clear D. Germline values: CDR1 SNHLY, CDR2 FYNNEI. V lost 3 bases and J lost 8, with 10 bases in between. This CDR3 spans 13 amino acids. The full variable domain, rest sourced from reference TRBV2 and TRBJ1-4, is EPEVTQTPSHQVTQMGQEVILRCVPISNHLYFYWYRQILGQKVEFLVSFYNNEISEKSEIFDDQFSVERPDGSNFTLKIRSTKLEDSAMYFCASSEQPVEKLFFGSGTQLSVL.

This chain joins TRBV15 and TRBJ2-2; D is perhaps TRBD1 (6 bases). The CDR3 loop spans 14 amino acids. V lost 5 bases, J lost 4 bases, and 11 bases lay in between. The germline gives CDR1 LNHNV, CDR2 YYDKDF (reference sequence). CDR3 protein: CATSVYRVTGELFF. The CDR3 nucleotides read TGTGCCACCAGCGTTTACAGGGTCACCGGGGAGCTGTTTTTT.

V gene TRBV5-1 combines with J gene TRBJ2-7; D may be TRBD2 (6 bases). The CDR3 loop spans 14 amino acids. The V gene's germline CDR1 is SGHRS and CDR2 YFSETQ. The germline V and J ends were trimmed by 1 base and 4 bases, with 12 bases remaining between them. CDR3 nucleotides: TGCGCCAGCAGCTTGAACGGGGGTGTGTACGAGCAGTACTTC. The encoded protein is CASSLNGGVYEQYF.

The chain uses TRBV15 and TRBJ2-1, with no clear D. CDR3 size: 13 residues. CDR1 is LNHNV and CDR2 is YYDKDF in the germline V gene (reference sequence). Deletions cut 0 bases from V and 9 bases from J, with 9 bases between. The CDR3 DNA reads TGTGCCACCAGCAGAGATAGAATCCGTGAGCAGTTCTTC. Translating gives CATSRDRIREQFF.

The sample holds a few counts of this clone. The chain carries TRBV13 and TRBJ2-7; D uncertain. The CDR3 consists of 13 residues. Germline values: CDR1 PRHDT, CDR2 FYEKMQ (reference sequence). Deletions cut 3 bases from V and 3 bases from J, with 9 bases between. The CDR3 sequence is CASSFSGGYEQYF. The DNA of the CDR3 is TGTGCCAGCAGCTTTTCCGGTGGCTACGAGCAGTACTTC.

This clone was found a few times. The V and J genes are TRBV12-5 and TRBJ1-1; D unclear. Trimming took 0 bases from V and 6 from J, leaving 20 bases between them. Germline loops: CDR1 LGHNT, CDR2 FRNRAP. The CDR3 spans 17 residues. The CDR3 DNA reads as TGTGCTAGTGGTTTGGTACAAGATGGCCTAAGTTCGGCTGAAGCTTTCTTT. Translated: CASGLVQDGLSSAEAFF. Drawing the rest from reference TRBV12-5 and TRBJ1-1, the complete variable domain is DARVTQTPRHKVTEMGQEVTMRCQPILGHNTVFWYRQTMMQGLELLAYFRNRAPLDDSGMPKDRFSAEMPDATLATLKIQPSEPRDSAVYFCASGLVQDGLSSAEAFFGQGTRLTVV.

The chain uses TRBV28 and TRBJ2-7; 7 bases agree with TRBD1. Germline V gene sequence: CDR1 MDHEN, CDR2 SYDVKM. This CDR3 is built from 16 residues. The CDR3 loop reads CTYRGRRTHHGDEQYF. As DNA, the CDR3 is TGTACGTACAGGGGCAGGCGGACCCACCACGGGGACGAGCAGTACTTC.

This clone has just one count. The chain uses TRBV11-2 and TRBJ1-5; D unresolved. Germline values: CDR1 SGHAT, CDR2 FQNNGV. Trimming cost V 5 bases and J 4 bases, with 9 bases left between them. The CDR3 contains 13 residues. DNA for the CDR3: TGTGCCAGCAGCCCGGTTGGGAATCAGCCCCAGCATTTT. Translated, it gives CASSPVGNQPQHF. The complete variable domain, with remaining parts taken from reference TRBV11-2 and TRBJ1-5, reads EAGVAQSPRYKIIEKRQSVAFWCNPISGHATLYWYQQILGQGPKLLIQFQNNGVVDDSQLPKDRFSAERLKGVDSTLKIQPAKLEDSAVYLCASSPVGNQPQHFGDGTRLSIL.

This chain joins TRBV5-1 and TRBJ2-1; 16 bases map to TRBD2. V shed 0 bases, J shed 7 bases, and the junction held 7 bases outside the gene matches. Per the germline V gene, CDR1 is SGHRS and CDR2 is YFSETQ. The CDR3 covers 18 residues. CDR3 in amino acids: CASSLDPPGLAGGNEQFF. The CDR3 DNA reads as TGCGCCAGCAGCTTGGATCCCCCGGGACTAGCGGGAGGGAATGAGCAGTTCTTC. Combining the CDR3 with reference TRBV5-1 and TRBJ2-1 gives the whole variable domain KAGVTQTPRYLIKTRGQQVTLSCSPISGHRSVSWYQQTPGQGLQFLFEYFSETQRNKGNFPGRFSGRQFSNSRSEMNVSTLELGDSALYLCASSLDPPGLAGGNEQFFGPGTRLTVL.

This rearrangement joins TRBV6-6 to TRBJ1-2; D is undetermined. Trimming removed 0 bases at V and 0 bases at J, with 5 bases between. The CDR3 runs to 14 residues. Germline V gene sequence: CDR1 MNHNY, CDR2 SVGAGI (reference sequence). The DNA of the CDR3 is TGTGCCAGCAGTTACTCTACAGCTAACTATGGCTACACCTTC. Translated: CASSYSTANYGYTF.

The genes are TRBV2 and TRBJ2-3, with D unresolved. V lost 5 bases, J lost 1 base, and 10 bases lay in between. This CDR3 is 14 amino acids long. Germline V CDR1 and CDR2: SNHLY, FYNNEI. The chain's CDR3 is CASSPGRGTDTQYF. The CDR3 coding sequence is TGTGCCAGCAGTCCGGGCCGCGGCACAGATACGCAGTATTTT.

The rearrangement joins TRBV7-9 to TRBJ2-7; TRBD1 matches at 9 bases. Germline loops: CDR1 SEHNR, CDR2 FQNEAQ (reference sequence). The V gene end was trimmed by 4 bases and the J gene end by 3 bases; junction bases not matched to a gene: 7. This CDR3 contains 15 residues. The CDR3 bases are TGTGCCAGCAGCTCATCCGGGACAGGGCACTACGAGCAGTACTTC. Amino acid sequence: CASSSSGTGHYEQYF.

The rearrangement links TRBV27 to TRBJ2-2; 9 bases align to TRBD2. The germline CDR1 and CDR2 sequences are MNHEY and SMNVEV (reference sequence). This CDR3 is built from 16 residues. Trimming removed 2 bases from V and 5 bases from J; junction bases left unmatched: 6. CDR3 loop: CASSLPVSGSTGELFF. The CDR3 nucleotides read TGTGCCAGCAGTTTACCTGTTAGCGGGAGTACCGGGGAGCTGTTTTTT.

The gene calls are TRBV5-1 and TRBJ2-3; tentative D call: TRBD2 (6 bases). CDR3 length equals 16 residues. Germline CDR1 is SGHRS and CDR2 is YFSETQ. Trimming took 3 bases from V and 5 from J, leaving 19 bases between them. Here the CDR3 DNA reads TGCGCCAGCAGCTCCTCACCTAGCGACGGGGGAGATACGCAGTATTTT. Amino acids: CASSSSPSDGGDTQYF.

This clone was picked up a small number of times. The rearrangement uses TRBV19 and TRBJ2-6; D may be TRBD1 or TRBD2 (5 bases each). The CDR3 consists of 15 residues. The V end lost 5 bases, the J end lost 2 bases, and 10 bases lay between the germline ends. Germline V gene lookup returns CDR1 LNHDA and CDR2 SQIVND (reference sequence). CDR3 amino acids: CASSLRGAGANVLTF. The CDR3 DNA reads as TGTGCCAGTAGTCTAAGGGGAGCTGGGGCCAACGTCCTGACTTTC.

This CDR3 is CASSSGPPTGELFF. The CDR3 DNA follows: TGTGCCAGCTCAAGCGGCCCGCCAACCGGGGAGCTGTTTTTT. V gene TRBV5-4 combines with J gene TRBJ2-2, with D tentatively TRBD2 (5 bases). The CDR3 is made up of 14 amino acids. Trimming cost V 7 bases and J 5 bases, with 15 bases left between them. CDR1 SGHNT and CDR2 YYREEE come from the germline V gene (reference sequence).

The chain joins TRBV27 to TRBJ1-1; no clear D gene. The CDR3 sequence is 13 residues long. V was clipped by 0 bases and J by 1 base, with 3 bases between them. Germline CDR1 is MNHEY and CDR2 is SMNVEV (reference sequence). CDR3 in DNA: TGTGCCAGCAGTTTATCCCGGAACACTGAAGCTTTCTTT. Translating gives CASSLSRNTEAFF.

The J gene is TRBJ1-5, the V gene TRBV5-6; 10 bases match TRBD1. Germline-derived CDR1 and CDR2 are SGHDT and YYEEEE. V dropped 4 bases and J dropped 5; count of bases not matched to a gene: 3. CDR3 length equals 14 residues. CDR3 residues: CASSRDRGYQPQHF. The CDR3, as DNA: TGTGCCAGCAGCCGGGACAGGGGTTATCAGCCCCAGCATTTT.

The chain uses TRBV4-1 and TRBJ1-6, with TRBD1 as a possible D gene (5 bases). Trimming cost V 1 base and J 0 bases, with 13 bases left between them. The CDR3 consists of 18 residues. CDR1 is MGHRA and CDR2 is YSYEKL in the germline V gene. The CDR3 loop is CASSQGSQDLSYNSPLHF. The CDR3 DNA reads TGCGCCAGCAGCCAAGGGTCACAGGACCTCTCCTATAATTCACCCCTCCACTTT.

This chain links TRBV2 with TRBJ2-7, with TRBD1 identical over 8 bases. CDR1 SNHLY and CDR2 FYNNEI come from the germline V gene. The junction had 5 bases not matched to a gene; V was cut back by 4 bases and J by 3 bases. The CDR3 extends over 14 amino acids. The DNA for the CDR3 is TGTGCCAGCAGTGGAGGACAGGGACACTACGAGCAGTACTTC. It specifies CASSGGQGHYEQYF.

The V gene is TRBV7-9, the J gene TRBJ1-2, with no clear D. This CDR3 is 13 amino acids long. The V end lost 5 bases, the J end lost 3 bases, and 10 bases lay between the germline ends. Germline CDR1 SEHNR, CDR2 FQNEAQ (reference sequence). The CDR3 nucleotides read TGTGCCAGCAGCATCGACTCAGACTATGGCTACACCTTC. The encoded protein is CASSIDSDYGYTF. Looking up the rest from reference TRBV7-9 and TRBJ1-2 gives the full variable domain: DTGVSQNPRHKITKRGQNVTFRCDPISEHNRLYWYRQTLGQGPEFLTYFQNEAQLEKSRLLSDRFSAERPKGSFSTLEIQRTEQGDSAMYLCASSIDSDYGYTFGSGTRLTVV.

The chain joins TRBV6-5 to TRBJ1-3; the D is unclear. The CDR3 loop spans 12 amino acids. V lost 6 bases to trimming and J lost 4 bases, with 7 bases between them. CDR1 is MNHEY, CDR2 SVGAGI, per germline. The CDR3 sequence: CASRSQGNTIYF. CDR3 nucleotide sequence: TGTGCCAGCAGATCACAGGGAAACACCATATATTTT.

The chain has TRBV11-2 and TRBJ2-1; D is unresolved. This CDR3 comprises 13 residues. The V gene's germline CDR1 is SGHAT and CDR2 FQNNGV. Trimming took off 1 base at V and 3 bases at J, with 4 bases between the two ends. CDR3 in amino acids: CASSLGHYNEQFF. For the CDR3, the DNA is TGTGCCAGCAGCTTAGGGCACTACAATGAGCAGTTCTTC.

This chain joins TRBV6-6 and TRBJ1-2, with 8 bases fitting TRBD1. The J segment lost 8 bases and the V segment lost 4 bases, leaving 6 bases of the junction unmatched. This CDR3 has 13 residues. In germline, CDR1 is MNHNY, CDR2 SVGAGI (reference sequence). For the CDR3, the DNA is TGTGCCAGCAGTTCCGGACAGGGACGGGGCTACACCTTC. It encodes CASSSGQGRGYTF.

This chain links TRBV6-5 with TRBJ2-1, with a tentative D call TRBD2 (5 bases). This CDR3 region has 16 residues. Germline values: CDR1 MNHEY, CDR2 SVGAGI. The ends were cut back, 4 bases at V and 0 bases at J, with 13 bases in the middle. The CDR3 bases are TGTGCCAGCAGTTCGCTGAGACGGGGCTCCTACAATGAGCAGTTCTTC. Translation: CASSSLRRGSYNEQFF.

This rearrangement joins TRBV5-1 to TRBJ2-7; the D is unclear. Trimming cost V 4 bases and J 5 bases, with 16 bases left between them. The CDR3 loop spans 14 amino acids. Germline V gene sequence: CDR1 SGHRS, CDR2 YFSETQ. The CDR3 nucleotides are TGCGCCAGCAGCCGTCTTGGTAATTCGGACGAGCAGTACTTC. It codes for CASSRLGNSDEQYF. Supplemented by reference TRBV5-1 and TRBJ2-7, the full variable domain reads KAGVTQTPRYLIKTRGQQVTLSCSPISGHRSVSWYQQTPGQGLQFLFEYFSETQRNKGNFPGRFSGRQFSNSRSEMNVSTLELGDSALYLCASSRLGNSDEQYFGPGTRLTVT.

This clone has just a few counts. The V gene is TRBV7-2, the J gene TRBJ1-4; D gene uncertain. CDR3 length equals 14 residues. V was cut by 4 bases and J by 8 bases, with 14 bases left in between. Germline V CDR1 and CDR2: SGHTA, FQGNSA. CDR3 in DNA: TGTGCCAGCAGCTCCAGTATACTAGGCGAAAAACTGTTTTTT. Translation gives CASSSSILGEKLFF.

V and J are TRBV6-1 and TRBJ2-5; 9 bases fit TRBD2. The CDR3 contains 13 residues. Germline CDR1 MNHNS, CDR2 SASEGT. Losses at the gene ends were 9 bases for V and 2 bases for J; bases not matched to a gene: 4. The CDR3 loop reads CASRLAVQETQYF. The DNA of the CDR3 is TGTGCCAGTCGACTAGCGGTACAAGAGACCCAGTACTTC.

The V call is TRBV4-2, the J call TRBJ2-5, with D possibly matching TRBD2 (7 bases). This CDR3 is 16 amino acids long. Germline V gives CDR1 LGHNA, CDR2 YNFKEQ. Between the trimmed V and J ends, which lost 1 base and 5 bases, there was a span of 17 bases. The CDR3 reads CASSQGWAGAGETQYF. CDR3 bases: TGTGCCAGCAGCCAAGGATGGGCGGGGGCAGGTGAGACCCAGTACTTC.